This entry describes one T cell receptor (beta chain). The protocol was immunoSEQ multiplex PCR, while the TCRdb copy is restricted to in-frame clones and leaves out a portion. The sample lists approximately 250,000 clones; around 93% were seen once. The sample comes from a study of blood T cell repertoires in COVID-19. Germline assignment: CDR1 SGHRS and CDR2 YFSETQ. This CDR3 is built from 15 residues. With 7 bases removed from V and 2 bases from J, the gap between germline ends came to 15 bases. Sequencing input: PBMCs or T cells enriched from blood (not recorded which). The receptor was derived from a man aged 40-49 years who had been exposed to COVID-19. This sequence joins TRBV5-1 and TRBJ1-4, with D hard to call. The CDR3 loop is CASRTLLSTNEKLFF. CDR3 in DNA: TGCGCCAGCCGCACCCTTTTAAGCACTAATGAAAAACTGTTTTTT.